This T cell receptor beta chain was sequenced during a study of cytomegalovirus exposure and HLA in healthy donors (dated by TCRdb to 2016 to 2017). Broadly, across the study: An earlier analysis of 587 of the donors reported approximately 280 Gb of sequence data and 95 million to 120 million unique TCR beta sequences obtained from about 180 million T cells. The study combined high-throughput TCR immunosequencing, statistical association of individual TCRs with disease status, and machine learning to predict cytomegalovirus infection status. Typing coverage varied by locus: about 629-640 donors for A, B, C, DRB1 and DQB1; more than 500 for DQA1; some 610 for DPA1; 450 to 480 for DPB1. In addition to the first cohort of about 650 subjects, a separate validation cohort of about 120 different subjects was used. Both class I and class II loci were covered by HLA typing, at four-digit resolution. Donor age, sex, ethnicity and CMV serostatus were collected together with the repertoire data. Rather than using new phenotypic data, the later analysis identified candidate immune exposures from TCR beta sequences and from how often those sequences occurred across donors. All discovery cohort repertoires had been generated on a single sequencing platform. Among 300 to 450 genotyped donors of the cohort, an average of around 240,000 unique TCR beta nucleotide sequences were sequenced per donor, around 18% of them non-productive. An earlier analysis of roughly 600 of the donors used high-throughput TCR beta sequencing to judge whether each TCR beta V gene segment behaved as functional or pseudogenic. Among the approximately 400 genotyped donors, approximately 81% belonged to the genetic ancestry cluster associated with self-reported Caucasian donors. Genome-wide SNP genotypes for about 60% of the roughly 700 donors were used in a later genetic analysis, which treated that subset as a discovery cohort. Using immunosequencing, the study profiled T cell repertoires from 640 or so subjects and related those repertoires to cytomegalovirus serostatus. Roughly 290 gigabases of sequencing data and around 88 million unique TCR sequences made up an early release that covered some 640 HLA-typed donors. To study patterns of TCR occurrence, a later analysis re-analyzed previously published TCR beta repertoires from around 670 donors and added high-resolution HLA genotyping. A few DR-DQ haplotypes were treated as single units for association and clustering because of strong linkage in the cohort. The study was designed to test whether signatures of past pathogen exposure could be identified by cataloging public T cell receptors. Paper-wide results and their limitations: For the cohort, immune exposure information was limited to CMV serostatus. Assigning TCR associations to individual alleles was difficult when HLA alleles, especially DR and DQ, strongly co-occurred. The classifier was reported to diagnose cytomegalovirus status with high specificity and sensitivity in both the original and validation cohorts. A total of 164 TCR beta chains were listed by the study as associated with cytomegalovirus. A cluster of highly shared sequence variants was judged likely to be a technical artifact of the sequencing pipeline. Because HLA typing was missing for some donors at each locus, association tests included only the typed subset. In a later analysis, most CMV-associated TCR beta chains were found to appear HLA-restricted, with HLA associations seemingly driven largely by CMV exposure. A further reported finding was that TCR beta sequences accurately predicted the HLA-A and HLA-B alleles for most subjects in the first cohort. In a later analysis, HLA-associated TCR beta chains were found to be more clonally expanded and to have lower generation probabilities than equally common non-associated chains. Linkage disequilibrium might explain the correlated functional status among segregating V segments, but an unknown experimental factor could not be ruled out. In vitro tests confirmed that three of the cytomegalovirus-associated TCR beta chains recognize cytomegalovirus antigens. A later genetic analysis reported fewer N-insertions in productive TCRs among donors in an Asian-associated ancestry cluster than the roughly 720-donor mean. An earlier analysis of some 560 of the donors showed that most TCR beta V segments appeared in productive rearrangements either about 87% or about 30% of the time, which broadly matched IMGT annotations. Specific HLA alleles were associated with about 17,000 TCR beta sequences at a false discovery rate of 0.05 in a later analysis. In a later analysis, the rate of TCR association differed among HLA loci, with DRB1 alleles having the most associated TCRs and HLA-C alleles having the fewest. In this cohort, only TCR beta chains were sequenced, and detectable features were limited by the absence of alpha or paired-chain data. Roughly 15 rarely observed V segments, including chromosome 9 orphons, were excluded from the earlier analysis of almost 600 of the donors because counts were too low. According to the authors, the approach could potentially be generalized to other disease states and immunological phenotypes. Some IMGT-functional V segments, including TRBV6-2 and TRBV6-3, could not be told apart with the 87-base-pair reads, so those segments were excluded. Roughly uniform sequencing depth across donors was assumed in presence/absence analyses, although this assumption may not hold. An association between a missense DCLRE1C variant and V-gene and J-gene trimming of TCR beta chains was found in a later genetic analysis and replicated in an independent cohort. According to a later analysis, parvovirus B19, influenza, CMV and Epstein-Barr virus appeared linked to several top co-occurrence clusters. Most TCR sequences were observed very rarely across donors, whereas some public TCRs were present in many individuals.

This clone was seen a handful of times. Its antigen has not been determined. Base qualities are not at hand, and no much larger clone is one base apart. The cohort was made up of several hundred healthy bone marrow donors. At the time of sampling, all cohort members were nominally healthy, though unrecorded immune exposures were likely present. The donor tested CMV seropositive and was one of the 289 seropositive cohort members. A peripheral blood sample was collected from each donor, and TCR beta sequencing was performed on peripheral blood mononuclear cells. Genomic DNA extraction from the blood cell samples was performed with the Qiagen DNeasy Blood Extraction Kit. Receptors were amplified or captured by the immunoSEQ multiplex PCR assay. For the multiplex PCR, a mixture combining 60 forward primers for TCR Vbeta segments and 13 reverse primers for TCR Jbeta segments was used. The CDR3 region of rearranged TCR beta genes was amplified from genomic DNA with a multiplex PCR assay. Amplified TCR beta libraries were sequenced as 87-base-pair reads on the Illumina HiSeq System. As for how the authors treated the data: A later analysis counted about 80 million unique TCR beta chains across the 600 to 850 repertoires, and 10 million to 12 million of these chains were shared by at least two donors. A nearest-neighbor algorithm error-corrected the raw reads and collapsed the reads into unique sequences, merging closely related sequences to remove PCR and sequencing errors. Alignment of CDR3 sequences to IMGT reference sequences was used to assign V, D and J gene segments. For a sequence to be retained, a match of at least six nucleotides was required to both a V gene segment and a J gene segment. A rearrangement counted as productive if the CDR3 had no stop codons and remained in frame with V and J, and every other rearrangement counted as non-productive. CDR3 was defined according to IMGT convention as the region running from the second conserved V-encoded cysteine to the conserved J-encoded phenylalanine. Sequences without an unambiguous match to a single V gene segment were excluded from the earlier analysis of about 640 of the donors. An earlier analysis of some 500 of the donors classified V segments as functional when productive rearrangements were above 56.7% and as segregating when the standard deviation between donors was above 5%. A statistical classification framework was built to diagnose cytomegalovirus status from the catalog of TCR beta chain sequences. In a later analysis, TCR nucleotide sequences were compared against IMGT/GENE-DB human TR gene sequences so that V and J genes could be assigned. In a later analysis, CDR3 sequences and most-parsimonious VDJ recombination scenarios were assigned using the TCRdist pipeline. A later analysis defined each TCR beta chain by its CDR3 amino acid sequence plus V-gene family, and excluded reads lacking a unique V-gene family. As a way to deal with suspected cross-contamination and a sequencing artifact, a later analysis dropped roughly 600 nucleotide sequences that were highly shared and had low generation probability. For each public chain, a later analysis derived a clonal expansion index from normalized ranks of inferred template counts within each repertoire. In a later analysis, generation probabilities were computed with a VDJ recombination model fitted to out-of-frame rearrangements, and the resulting probabilities were checked against IGoR. In a later analysis, hypergeometric tests were used to score TCR-TCR, TCR-HLA and TCR-CMV co-occurrence, with a repertoire-size bias correction applied to TCR pairs. In a later analysis, false discovery rates were estimated by permuting HLA or CMV assignments 20 times. A later analysis grouped co-occurring TCRs with DBSCAN, adding TCRdist sequence similarity when clustering within HLA-allele-positive subsets. Co-occurrence clustering excluded repertoires with fewer than 30,000 or more than 120,000 public chains, plus five with anomalous nucleotide sharing. TCRdb's version of the immuneACCESS table is confined to in-frame rearrangements and falls short of the full clone set. An unresolved V gene accounts for under half of the shortfall where checked; the remainder is of unknown origin. Clone size and V and J calls were adopted from that table, with D and trimming inferred from the DNA. The sample table records under 150,000 clones; roughly 85% of these occur just once. In total, the top ten clones hold about 6.7% of the sample.

CDR1 and CDR2, looked up from the germline V gene, are SNHLY and FYNNEI. The germline V end is reduced by 9 bases and the J end by 5 bases; junction bases left unmatched: 11. Including the terminal cysteine and phenylalanine, the CDR3 comprises 14 residues. This entry keeps only the CDR3 DNA: 42 bases, framed from base 1. The V and J segments used are TRBV2 and TRBJ2-5; a stretch of 8 junction bases matches TRBD1. This TCR was sampled from a woman aged 25 to 39 in good health and CMV-seropositive. Source material: PBMCs. In nucleotides, the sequence is TGTGCCAGGGCTCGGGGACAGGACAGGGAGACCCAGTACTTC. It encodes CARARGQDRETQYF.